This passage covers 21 T cell receptor beta chains from one sample sequenced in a study of CD8+ T cells in alopecia areata. As for treatment: oral pan-JAK inhibitor, 5-10 mg twice daily. The investigators collected lesional scalp punch biopsies and peripheral blood from alopecia areata patients. RNA was extracted and reverse transcribed into cDNA as the sequencing template. Measured with immunoSEQ multiplex PCR; TCRdb has only the in-frame clones, and not every one. The table shows roughly 4,000 clones, with roughly three quarters occurring only once. Sequencing was performed on skin, taken at week 24, from a patient treated with tofacitinib. These receptors were obtained from a human donor with alopecia areata.

This clone was observed a handful of times. In DNA form, the CDR3 reads TGCGCCAGCAGGCCCCTTGCAAGCACAGATACGCAGTATTTT. This encodes CASRPLASTDTQYF. The chain carries TRBV5-1 and TRBJ2-3; no firm D call. V lost 5 bases and J 0 bases, leaving 10 bases between the germline ends. In germline, CDR1 is SGHRS, CDR2 YFSETQ. This CDR3 spans 14 amino acids.

The chain joins TRBV27 to TRBJ1-1, with 8 bases that match TRBD1. With V trimmed by 5 bases and J by 4 bases, 9 bases remained unmatched. Germline CDR1 and CDR2: MNHEY and SMNVEV (reference sequence). This CDR3 has 15 residues. CDR3 region: CASSKQGGMVTEAFF. The CDR3 nucleotides read TGTGCCAGCAGTAAACAGGGGGGAATGGTCACTGAAGCTTTCTTT.

This chain joins TRBV23-1 and TRBJ1-3, with 8 bases aligning to TRBD1. TRBV23-1 is designated an ORF whose function remains uncertain. The ends lost 2 bases at V and 0 bases at J; junction bases unmatched: 6. The CDR3 has 17 residues. The CDR3 DNA reads as TGCGCCAGCAGTCAACCCGGACAGGGTCCCTCTGGAAACACCATATATTTT. Its translation: CASSQPGQGPSGNTIYF.

This chain connects TRBV19 to TRBJ1-5, with TRBD1 matching over 7 bases. The CDR3 is 15 amino acids. CDR1 and CDR2 from the germline V gene are LNHDA and SQIVND (reference sequence). The J segment lost 2 bases and the V segment lost 6 bases, leaving 7 bases of the junction unmatched. CDR3 DNA sequence: TGTGCCAGTAGAAACAGGGGATCGGGCAATCAGCCCCAGCATTTT. Protein sequence: CASRNRGSGNQPQHF. The full variable domain, its missing parts supplied by reference TRBV19 and TRBJ1-5, is DGGITQSPKYLFRKEGQNVTLSCEQNLNHDAMYWYRQDPGQGLRLIYYSQIVNDFQKGDIAEGYSVSREKKESFPLTVTSAQKNPTAFYLCASRNRGSGNQPQHFGDGTRLSIL.

The chain recombines TRBV7-2 with TRBJ2-3; possibly TRBD2 for D (6 bases). CDR1 is SGHTA and CDR2 is FQGNSA in the germline V gene. Deletions cut 3 bases from V and 0 bases from J, with 16 bases between. The CDR3 spans 17 residues. The CDR3 sequence: CASSLGGTGLSTDTQYF. The CDR3 nucleotides are TGTGCCAGCAGCTTGGGCGGGACTGGACTTAGCACAGATACGCAGTATTTT.

Only one count was recorded for this clone. CDR3 amino acids: CASAAGSSGELFF. The CDR3, as DNA: TGTGCCAGCGCGGCAGGTTCCTCCGGGGAGCTGTTTTTT. This rearrangement joins TRBV27 to TRBJ2-2, with no clear D. This CDR3 has 13 amino acids. The V gene's germline CDR1 is MNHEY and CDR2 SMNVEV (reference sequence). V dropped 8 bases and J dropped 6 bases, with 13 bases sitting between them.

The genes are TRBV19 and TRBJ1-5, with TRBD1 matching 7 bases. This CDR3 spans 12 amino acids. The V and J ends lost 6 bases and 8 bases, in that order; junction bases with no gene match: 4. CDR1 LNHDA and CDR2 SQIVND come from the germline V gene (reference sequence). Here the CDR3 reads CASSNRGEPQHF. CDR3 nucleotide sequence: TGTGCCAGTAGCAACAGGGGTGAGCCCCAGCATTTT.

The CDR3 sequence is CASSITENSPLHF. As DNA, the CDR3 is TGTGCCAGTAGTATTACGGAAAATTCACCCCTCCACTTT. This sequence joins TRBV19 and TRBJ1-6; D gene ambiguous. V was cut by 3 bases and J by 7 bases, with 7 bases left in between. This CDR3 has 13 amino acids. The germline CDR1 and CDR2 sequences are LNHDA and SQIVND (reference sequence).

This clone has a handful of counts. V usage is TRBV10-3 and J usage is TRBJ2-3, with 8 bases aligning to TRBD2. Germline CDR1 is ENHRY and CDR2 is SYGVKD. Losses at the gene ends were 0 bases for V and 3 bases for J; bases not matched to a gene: 5. The CDR3 spans 16 residues. In DNA, the CDR3 is TGTGCCATCAGTGAGTCGGGGGCGGGAGGAACAGATACGCAGTATTTT. Protein sequence: CAISESGAGGTDTQYF.

This clone is a singleton in its sample. The CDR3 nucleotides are TGTGCCAGCAGCCCCAAGGGGGTGGTGAACACTGAAGCTTTCTTT. This encodes CASSPKGVVNTEAFF. The V and J genes are TRBV7-2 and TRBJ1-1, with D possibly being TRBD1 (6 bases). V shed 5 bases and J shed 0 bases, with 13 bases lying between them. CDR1 and CDR2 from the germline V gene are SGHTA and FQGNSA. The CDR3 runs to 15 residues.

This chain joins TRBV6-1 and TRBJ2-2; D uncertain. The V gene lost 5 bases and the J gene lost 7 bases, with 8 bases spanning the gap. The germline V gene encodes CDR1 MNHNS and CDR2 SASEGT. The CDR3 is 12 residues long. CDR3 nucleotide sequence: TGTGCCAGCAGTTTAGTGGACGGGGAGCTGTTTTTT. Amino acid sequence: CASSLVDGELFF.

The V gene is TRBV2, the J gene TRBJ1-1, with no clear D. The CDR3 loop spans 14 amino acids. Trimming stripped 8 bases from V and 2 bases from J, with 15 bases between. CDR1 and CDR2 (germline): SNHLY, FYNNEI. CDR3 loop: CASGLQIGNTEAFF. The CDR3 DNA reads TGTGCCAGCGGATTACAGATCGGAAACACTGAAGCTTTCTTT.

The V and J genes are TRBV5-1 and TRBJ1-2; TRBD1 matches at 8 bases. The germline V gene has CDR1 SGHRS and CDR2 YFSETQ. With V trimmed by 4 bases and J by 7 bases, 12 bases remained unmatched. This CDR3 contains 15 residues. This CDR3 is CASSRSQGGSSGYTF. The CDR3 DNA reads as TGCGCCAGCAGCAGGTCACAGGGGGGATCTAGTGGCTACACCTTC.

A single count supports this clone. The J gene is TRBJ2-1, the V gene TRBV5-1; 11 bases map to TRBD2. The CDR3 covers 15 residues. The germline gives CDR1 SGHRS, CDR2 YFSETQ. With 4 bases clipped from V and 5 bases from J, the junction kept 5 bases outside the gene matches. Written as DNA, the CDR3 is TGCGCCAGCAGCCCGGGACTAGCGGAGAACAATGAGCAGTTCTTC. This codes for CASSPGLAENNEQFF.

The rearrangement links TRBV7-9 to TRBJ2-6; D is ambiguous. The germline CDR1 and CDR2 sequences are SEHNR and FQNEAQ (reference sequence). V was shortened by 3 bases and J by 4 bases, with 10 bases between the two germline ends. This CDR3 comprises 15 residues. The CDR3 DNA reads TGTGCCAGCAGCTTCGTTTCGACCGGGGCCAACGTCCTGACTTTC. Amino acids: CASSFVSTGANVLTF.

The chain employs TRBV4-3 and TRBJ2-5; possibly TRBD1 or TRBD2 for D (5 bases each). Trimming removed 0 bases at V and 5 bases at J, with 13 bases between. From germline, CDR1 is LGHNA and CDR2 YSLEER. The CDR3 is 15 residues long. In nucleotides, the CDR3 is TGCGCCAGCAGCCAAGACCGGAGGACATCGGAGACCCAGTACTTC. Protein product: CASSQDRRTSETQYF.

The chain joins TRBV5-4 to TRBJ1-2; D unresolved. Trimming removed 6 bases at V and 4 bases at J, with 22 bases between. The length of the CDR3 is 16 residues. From germline, CDR1 is SGHNT and CDR2 YYREEE (reference sequence). The CDR3 DNA reads TGTGCCAGCACCGGACTCATACCAGGAAAGACCTATGGCTACACCTTC. It specifies CASTGLIPGKTYGYTF. Using reference TRBV5-4 and TRBJ1-2 for the parts outside the CDR3, the full variable domain is ETGVTQSPTHLIKTRGQQVTLRCSSQSGHNTVSWYQQALGQGPQFIFQYYREEENGRGNFPPRFSGLQFPNYSSELNVNALELDDSALYLCASTGLIPGKTYGYTFGSGTRLTVV.

The gene calls are TRBV4-1 and TRBJ2-7; TRBD1 matches at 8 bases. Germline CDR1 and CDR2: MGHRA and YSYEKL. V gave up 4 bases and J gave up 6 bases; unmatched junction bases: 8. The CDR3 has 14 residues. The CDR3 reads CASSRTDRAFEQYF. The CDR3 DNA sequence: TGCGCCAGCAGCCGAACGGACAGGGCTTTCGAGCAGTACTTC.

The genes are TRBV7-2 and TRBJ2-2; possibly TRBD2 for D (6 bases). Trimming removed 1 base at V and 6 bases at J, with 12 bases between. The V gene's germline CDR1 is SGHTA and CDR2 FQGNSA. CDR3 size: 15 residues. Written as DNA, the CDR3 is TGTGCCAGCAGCTTAGTTGGCAGGGAGGCCGGGGAGCTGTTTTTT. This sequence encodes CASSLVGREAGELFF.

In nucleotides, the CDR3 is TGTGCCAGCAGCATCGGGACGGACGCCGAAGCTTTCTTT. Protein: CASSIGTDAEAFF. The chain recombines TRBV5-6 with TRBJ1-1; D perhaps matches TRBD1 (5 bases). CDR1 SGHDT and CDR2 YYEEEE come from the germline V gene. The CDR3 is made up of 13 amino acids. V was trimmed by 4 bases and J by 8 bases, leaving 15 bases between them.

The V call is TRBV2, the J call TRBJ1-1; D not resolved. The CDR3 consists of 13 residues. The V gene's germline CDR1 is SNHLY and CDR2 FYNNEI. Trimming cost V 6 bases and J 0 bases, with 8 bases left between them. CDR3 nucleotide sequence: TGTGCCAGCAGAGAAATTATGAACACTGAAGCTTTCTTT. It translates to CASREIMNTEAFF.